This is a list of T cell receptor beta chains from one sample in a study of human T cells and chemical hapten exposure. In TCRdb, the RACE reads were re-called with MiXCR into one record per CDR3 protein. The sample has some 170,000 distinct CDR3 sequences, 25% to 35% seen once; the top ten hold approximately 2.1%. Sequences were derived from whole blood, sampled in connection with sensitization to the hapten diphenylcyclopropenone (DPC). The source is a woman aged 18-35 years with alopecia areata. Some clones in this sample may be carry-over from other donors' samples. Each CDR3 is given with its conserved first and last residue. D genes are given only for firm matches. The listing skips clone size in some rows; elsewhere it reads once, few, many or a size class.

.,TRBV5-1,.,TRBJ2-3,TGCGCCAGCAGCTTGGCCGCGGCAGATACGCAGTATTTT,CASSLAAADTQYF
many,TRBV9,TRBD1,TRBJ2-7,TGTGCCAGCAGCGAGACCGGGACAGGGTGGGGAGAGCAGTACTTC,CASSETGTGWGEQYF
.,TRBV10-2,TRBD1,TRBJ1-1,TGCGCCAGCAGGGGGACAGGGCGGGACACTGAAGCTTTCTTT,CASRGTGRDTEAFF
few,TRBV27,TRBD2,TRBJ2-1,TGTGCCAGCAGTTTATGGGGGGGGTACAATGAGCAGTTCTTC,CASSLWGGYNEQFF
.,TRBV9,.,TRBJ2-3,TGTGCCAGCAGCGTAGTGTCGAAAACTAGCACAGATACGCAGTATTTT,CASSVVSKTSTDTQYF
.,TRBV6-2/TRBV6-3,.,TRBJ2-3,TGTGCCAGCAGTTATCCGGCAGATACGCAGTATTTT,CASSYPADTQYF
few,TRBV11-2,.,TRBJ2-7,TGTGCCAGCAGCCAGTCCGGCAGGGGCCGGCTCGAGCAGTACTTC,CASSQSGRGRLEQYF
many,TRBV7-2,TRBD2,TRBJ2-1,TGTGCCAGCACCCCTCCGGGACTAGCGGGGGGAAATGAGCAGTTCTTC,CASTPPGLAGGNEQFF
.,TRBV5-6,TRBD1,TRBJ1-2,TGTGCCAGCAGCTTGGGACAGGGACACACCTTC,CASSLGQGHTF
.,TRBV7-2,TRBD2,TRBJ2-3,TGTGCCAGCAGCTTCACAGGGGGACTAGCGCGAGGCTTCCCAGATACGCAGTATTTT,CASSFTGGLARGFPDTQYF
few,TRBV29-1,TRBD1,TRBJ2-7,TGCAGCGTTTCTAAGGGGACAGGGGGCTTCGAGCAGTACTTC,CSVSKGTGGFEQYF
.,TRBV25-1,TRBD1,TRBJ2-2,TGTGCCAGCAGTGAATGGGGGACAGGGTCCACCGGGGAGCTGTTTTTT,CASSEWGTGSTGELFF
.,TRBV24-1,.,TRBJ2-3,TGTGCCACCTTAGGAGAGAGGACGCAGTATTTT,CATLGERTQYF
.,TRBV4-1,TRBD2,TRBJ2-7,TGCGCCAGTCAGCGGGGACGGGAGCAGTACTTC,CASQRGREQYF
.,TRBV6-1,TRBD2,TRBJ2-2,TGTGCCAGCAGTTCCCTGAGCGGGAGGACCGGGGAGCTGTTTTTT,CASSSLSGRTGELFF
.,TRBV20-1,.,TRBJ1-1,TGCAGTGCTTGGCGCACGCGGACTGGAGCTTTCTTT,CSAWRTRTGAFF
.,TRBV6-2/TRBV6-3,.,TRBJ2-2,TGTGCCAGCAGGGGCTTTCCCGGGGAGCTGTTTTTT,CASRGFPGELFF
.,TRBV4-3,TRBD2,TRBJ2-1,TGCGCCAGCAGCCAAGCTGGGTCAGCGGGAGGTGAGCAGTTCTTC,CASSQAGSAGGEQFF
.,TRBV2,.,TRBJ1-5,TGTGCCAGCCCCGAGGGGGGCAATCAGCCCCAGCATTTT,CASPEGGNQPQHF
many,TRBV18,TRBD1,TRBJ1-6,TGTGCCAGCTCACCGGGACAGTATAATTCACCCCTCCACTTT,CASSPGQYNSPLHF
.,TRBV20-1,.,TRBJ1-1,TGCAGTGCCCTAGGGATGGCGGGGGGCGCATTAAAAGGGAGGCACACTGAAGCTTTCTTT,CSALGMAGGALKGRHTEAFF
.,TRBV20-1,.,TRBJ2-5,TGCAGTGCTAGACGGTCGGGAGTCCAAGAGACCCAGTACTTC,CSARRSGVQETQYF